The 17 T cell receptor beta chains listed next were all sequenced from one sample in a study of blood T cell repertoires in COVID-19. Sequencing was performed with immunoSEQ multiplex PCR; in TCRdb, only in-frame clones are kept and a portion is missing. The repertoire holds 200,000 to 250,000 clones, with around 87% as singletons. Sequences were obtained from peripheral blood. The receptors were gathered from a woman aged 65 to 85 with active or convalescent COVID-19.

The chain recombines TRBV5-6 with TRBJ2-7; possible D gene TRBD1, 5 bases. CDR1 and CDR2 (germline): SGHDT, YYEEEE. The CDR3 loop spans 13 amino acids. V lost 4 bases and J lost 5, with 13 bases in between. The DNA of the CDR3 is TGTGCCAGCAGCGTGACAGTGATCGACGAGCAGTACTTC. Protein: CASSVTVIDEQYF.

V and J are TRBV28 and TRBJ2-1, with TRBD2 as a possible D gene (5 bases). The CDR3 has 17 residues. Per the germline V gene, CDR1 is MDHEN and CDR2 is SYDVKM. V gave up 5 bases and J gave up 5 bases, with 22 bases separating them. Here the CDR3 DNA reads TGTGCCAGCAGTGTAGCGTTGGAAACAGCTTTTAACAATGAGCAGTTCTTC. Amino acids: CASSVALETAFNNEQFF.

In regard to this clone: An end of the junction does not agree with germline; a read error may underlie this. The chain joins TRBV5-5 to TRBJ1-4; D gene unclear. The CDR3 spans 14 residues. From germline, CDR1 is SGHKS and CDR2 YYEKEE (reference sequence). The chain's CDR3 is CASSLDGENGKLFF. CDR3 bases: TGTGCCAGCAGCTTGGACGGGGAGAATGGAAAACTGTTTTTT.

This chain links TRBV5-4 with TRBJ1-4; 9 bases are shared with TRBD1. This CDR3 spans 15 amino acids. J lost 7 bases, V lost 0 bases, and 4 bases had no gene match. CDR1 is SGHNT, CDR2 YYREEE, per germline (reference sequence). The CDR3 bases are TGTGCCAGCAGCTTGGCAGGGACAGGGTTTGAAAAACTGTTTTTT. This encodes CASSLAGTGFEKLFF.

The rearrangement joins TRBV5-6 to TRBJ2-2; the match to TRBD1 covers 8 bases. The CDR3 runs 17 residues. Germline-derived CDR1 and CDR2 are SGHDT and YYEEEE. V dropped 2 bases and J dropped 0; count of bases not matched to a gene: 6. In nucleotides, the CDR3 is TGTGCCAGCAGCTTCGGGGTGACAGGGGCGAACACCGGGGAGCTGTTTTTT. As protein: CASSFGVTGANTGELFF. Full variable domain (missing parts from reference TRBV5-6 and TRBJ2-2): DAGVTQSPTHLIKTRGQQVTLRCSPKSGHDTVSWYQQALGQGPQFIFQYYEEEERQRGNFPDRFSGHQFPNYSSELNVNALLLGDSALYLCASSFGVTGANTGELFFGEGSRLTVL.

CDR3 protein: CASSQGGQGSRGTQYF. For the CDR3, the DNA is TGCGCCAGCAGCCAGGGAGGACAGGGCTCACGGGGGACCCAGTACTTC. The chain couples TRBV4-1 to TRBJ2-5; 8 bases fit TRBD1. J lost 7 bases, V lost 3 bases, and 13 bases had no gene match. Germline V gene data show CDR1 as MGHRA and CDR2 as YSYEKL. This CDR3 spans 16 amino acids.

This clone was recorded once. For the CDR3, the DNA is TGCAGTGCTAGTCGTGGAGGCCAGGGGGAATCACCCCTCCACTTT. Protein product: CSASRGGQGESPLHF. The chain links TRBV20-1 to TRBJ1-6; TRBD1 matches at 7 bases. The CDR3 spans 15 residues. V was pared by 3 bases and J by 10 bases, with 12 bases of the junction left unmatched. Germline CDR1 is DFQATT and CDR2 is SNEGSKA (reference sequence).

The chain combines TRBV2 with TRBJ2-5, with D possibly matching TRBD2 (6 bases). Germline CDR1 reads SNHLY; CDR2 reads FYNNEI. Trimming shortened V by 5 bases and J by 2 bases, and 15 bases separated the two germline ends. The CDR3 spans 15 residues. In DNA form, the CDR3 reads TGTGCCAGCAGTAGTCGGGAGACTCAACAAGAGACCCAGTACTTC. This encodes CASSSRETQQETQYF.

The chain couples TRBV19 to TRBJ2-2; maybe TRBD1 (6 bases). V lost 5 bases to trimming and J lost 0 bases, with 13 bases between them. The CDR3 is made up of 16 amino acids. Germline V gene sequence: CDR1 LNHDA, CDR2 SQIVND (reference sequence). This CDR3 is CASSYREWTNTGELFF. The CDR3 DNA reads TGTGCCAGTAGTTACAGGGAATGGACGAACACCGGGGAGCTGTTTTTT.

This clone was counted only a few times. This sequence joins TRBV4-3 and TRBJ1-1; 7 nucleotides agree with TRBD1. This CDR3 is built from 14 residues. V dropped 2 bases and J dropped 7; count of bases not matched to a gene: 7. From germline, CDR1 is LGHNA and CDR2 YSLEER. DNA for the CDR3: TGCGCCAGCAGCCAACTAGGGACAGATCGTGAAGCTTTCTTT. It yields the protein CASSQLGTDREAFF.

The chain uses TRBV4-1 and TRBJ1-6, with D perhaps matching TRBD1 (5 bases). Deletions cut 0 bases from V and 9 bases from J, with 15 bases between. CDR3 length equals 16 residues. CDR1 and CDR2 (germline): MGHRA, YSYEKL. This CDR3 is CASSQDGGVKSSPLHF. CDR3 coding DNA: TGCGCCAGCAGCCAAGATGGGGGGGTAAAGAGTTCACCCCTCCACTTT.

The CDR3 region has the DNA TGTGCCATCAGTGAGTTTCACAGGGACAATGAGCAGTTCTTC. It is translated as CAISEFHRDNEQFF. V and J are TRBV10-3 and TRBJ2-1; TRBD1 is a possible D gene (6 bases). The CDR3 has 14 amino acids. The V and J ends lost 1 base and 5 bases respectively, with 9 bases between them. Germline-derived CDR1 and CDR2 are ENHRY and SYGVKD.

This clone was detected only a few times. The chain uses TRBV2 and TRBJ1-2; D possibly corresponds to TRBD1 (6 bases). The V and J ends lost 6 bases and 2 bases respectively, with 13 bases between them. Germline lookup yields CDR1 SNHLY and CDR2 FYNNEI. The CDR3 is made up of 14 amino acids. CDR3 region: CASRQGSLNYGYTF. The CDR3 DNA is TGTGCCAGCAGGCAGGGGTCATTAAACTATGGCTACACCTTC.

The chain has TRBV19 and TRBJ1-4, with D possibly TRBD1 on 5 matching bases. CDR1 and CDR2 (germline): LNHDA, SQIVND (reference sequence). The CDR3 spans 13 residues. Trimming removed 9 bases from V and 3 bases from J, with 11 bases in between. The CDR3 coding sequence is TGTGCCAGCGGGGCGGGGGCTAATGAAAAACTGTTTTTT. Protein product: CASGAGANEKLFF.

A note on this clone: At the DNA level, this CDR3 is encoded by other sequences in the same sample as well. The chain has TRBV10-3 and TRBJ2-5; the D is unclear. Germline V gives CDR1 ENHRY, CDR2 SYGVKD. V was trimmed by 2 bases and J by 4 bases, leaving 14 bases between them. The length of the CDR3 is 15 residues. The chain's CDR3 is CAISERQVRVETQYF. DNA for the CDR3: TGTGCCATCAGTGAGAGGCAGGTTCGAGTAGAGACCCAGTACTTC.

The V and J genes are TRBV7-9 and TRBJ2-3; possibly TRBD1 for D (5 bases). The CDR3 covers 16 residues. V shed 4 bases and J shed 0 bases, with 14 bases lying between them. From germline, CDR1 is SEHNR and CDR2 FQNEAQ (reference sequence). In nucleotides, the CDR3 is TGTGCCAGCAGCTCATGGGGCGATTCTAGCACAGATACGCAGTATTTT. Encoded protein: CASSSWGDSSTDTQYF.

The chain is built from TRBV5-1 and TRBJ1-6; TRBD1 is a possible D gene (6 bases). Germline V lookup: CDR1 SGHRS, CDR2 YFSETQ. V dropped 3 bases and J dropped 8 bases, with 12 bases sitting between them. CDR3 length: 14 residues. The CDR3 DNA follows: TGCGCCAGCAGCTGGGACAAACGGGATTCACCCCTCCACTTT. The encoded protein is CASSWDKRDSPLHF.